The rows below give T cell receptor beta chains drawn from one sample of a study of T cells in Graves' hyperthyroidism and ophthalmopathy. In TCRdb, the multiplex PCR reads were re-called with MiXCR into one record per CDR3 protein. This repertoire shows roughly 280,000 distinct CDR3 sequences, around 15% found once; its top ten account for over 45%. Input material: blood. Source of these receptors: a woman aged 60-70 years with Graves' ophthalmopathy. The CDR3 runs from the conserved cysteine through the conserved F or W. The D gene is left open where the match is weak. Clone size is given for some rows only: seen once, a few or many times, or a class if the clone is expanded.

CDR3: CASRDRDRENSPLHF
DNA: TGTGCCAGCAGGGACCGGGACAGGGAAAATTCACCCCTCCACTTT
V: TRBV2
J: TRBJ1-6
D: TRBD1
size: many

CDR3: CSARDRRGRNSPLHF
DNA: TGCAGTGCTAGAGATCGAAGGGGGCGTAATTCACCCCTCCACTTT
V: TRBV20-1
J: TRBJ1-6
D: TRBD1
size: many

CDR3: CASSPYRGGEQYF
DNA: TGTGCCAGCAGCCCTTACAGGGGCGGCGAGCAGTACTTC
V: TRBV3-1
J: TRBJ2-7
D: TRBD1
size: few

CDR3: CASSLGGGTGGYNEQFF
DNA: TGTGCCAGCAGCTTAGGTGGAGGGACAGGGGGCTACAATGAGCAGTTCTTC
V: TRBV7-6
J: TRBJ2-1
D: TRBD1
size: few

CDR3: CASSFNRNMNAEAFF
DNA: TGTGCCAGCAGCTTCAACAGGAACATGAACGCTGAAGCTTTCTTT
V: TRBV7-9
J: TRBJ1-1
D: -
size: -

CDR3: CASSWGIAGTGELFF
DNA: TGTGCCAGCAGCTGGGGCATAGCGGGGACCGGGGAGCTGTTTTTT
V: TRBV7-2
J: TRBJ2-2
D: TRBD2
size: many

CDR3: CASSSGTSGNSYEQYF
DNA: TGTGCCAGCAGTTCCGGGACTAGCGGCAACTCCTACGAGCAGTACTTC
V: TRBV6-6
J: TRBJ2-7
D: TRBD2
size: many

CDR3: CSASKTSGSSYNEQFF
DNA: TGCAGTGCTAGTAAGACTAGCGGAAGCTCCTACAATGAGCAGTTCTTC
V: TRBV20-1
J: TRBJ2-1
D: TRBD2
size: -

CDR3: CASSYSGPKWETQYF
DNA: TGTGCCAGCAGTTACTCGGGCCCAAAGTGGGAGACCCAGTACTTC
V: TRBV6-2/TRBV6-3
J: TRBJ2-5
D: -
size: -

CDR3: CASSSGDRLYEQYF
DNA: TGTGCCAGCAGCTCGGGGGACAGACTCTACGAGCAGTACTTC
V: TRBV5-4
J: TRBJ2-7
D: -
size: few

CDR3: CASIPRGVETQYF
DNA: TGTGCCAGCATCCCAAGGGGCGTAGAGACCCAGTACTTC
V: TRBV7-9
J: TRBJ2-5
D: -
size: many

CDR3: CASRMGGTSNSEQFF
DNA: TGTGCCAGCAGGATGGGGGGGACCTCCAACAGTGAGCAGTTCTTC
V: TRBV27
J: TRBJ2-1
D: TRBD2
size: many

CDR3: CARRDRGGDQPQHF
DNA: TGTGCCAGGAGGGACAGGGGAGGTGATCAGCCCCAGCATTTT
V: TRBV19
J: TRBJ1-5
D: TRBD1
size: -

CDR3: CASSVTSGRFSEQFF
DNA: TGTGCCAGCAGCGTAACTAGCGGGAGGTTTAGTGAGCAGTTCTTC
V: TRBV9
J: TRBJ2-1
D: TRBD2
size: many

CDR3: CASSLVGSSYNELFF
DNA: TGCGCCAGCAGCTTGGTGGGGAGCTCCTACAATGAGCTGTTCTTC
V: TRBV5-1
J: TRBJ2-1
D: -
size: once

CDR3: CATSDDRGSSTVTQYF
DNA: TGTGCCACCAGTGACGACAGGGGAAGTAGCACAGTTACGCAGTATTTT
V: TRBV24-1
J: TRBJ2-3
D: TRBD1
size: many

CDR3: CASRLSGATNEKLFF
DNA: TGTGCCAGCAGACTCTCAGGGGCAACTAATGAAAAACTGTTTTTT
V: TRBV12-3/TRBV12-4
J: TRBJ1-4
D: -
size: many

CDR3: CASSEAVMGGAKAFF
DNA: TGTGCCAGCAGTGAGGCAGTAATGGGGGGGGCGAAAGCTTTCTTT
V: TRBV2
J: TRBJ1-1
D: -
size: many

CDR3: CASSMGRTLDTEAFF
DNA: TGTGCCAGCAGCATGGGACGGACCCTGGACACTGAAGCTTTCTTT
V: TRBV7-9
J: TRBJ1-1
D: -
size: many

CDR3: CASSGGDFETQYF
DNA: TGTGCCAGCTCGGGCGGGGATTTCGAGACCCAGTACTTC
V: TRBV18
J: TRBJ2-5
D: -
size: many

CDR3: CSATPSRRTAYYGYTF
DNA: TGCAGTGCTACTCCCTCCCGGAGGACAGCTTACTATGGCTACACCTTC
V: TRBV20-1
J: TRBJ1-2
D: -
size: many

CDR3: CASSQFTYPEISYNEQFF
DNA: TGTGCCAGCAGCCAATTCACCTACCCCGAAATCTCCTACAATGAGCAGTTCTTC
V: TRBV3-1
J: TRBJ2-1
D: -
size: few

CDR3: CASSLLGAQHF
DNA: TGTGCCAGCAGTTTATTAGGTGCGCAGCATTTT
V: TRBV28
J: TRBJ1-5
D: -
size: -

CDR3: CASSPGTGGAGELFF
DNA: TGTGCCAGCAGCCCCGGGACAGGGGGGGCCGGGGAGCTGTTTTTT
V: TRBV12-3/TRBV12-4
J: TRBJ2-2
D: TRBD1
size: -

CDR3: CAIKTGLDTGELFF
DNA: TGTGCCATTAAGACAGGGTTGGACACCGGGGAGCTGTTTTTT
V: TRBV2
J: TRBJ2-2
D: TRBD1
size: many

CDR3: CASSDYRGSYNEQFF
DNA: TGTGCCAGCAGCGATTACAGGGGCTCCTACAATGAGCAGTTCTTC
V: TRBV7-9
J: TRBJ2-1
D: TRBD1
size: many

CDR3: CASTTRTPDTQYF
DNA: TGTGCCAGTACCACGCGGACCCCAGATACGCAGTATTTT
V: TRBV19
J: TRBJ2-3
D: -
size: -

CDR3: CASSNLDVEKLFF
DNA: TGTGCCAGCAGCAATCTGGATGTAGAAAAACTGTTTTTT
V: TRBV5-8
J: TRBJ1-4
D: -
size: many

CDR3: CASSLEQVGAQETQYF
DNA: TGTGCCAGCAGTTTGGAACAAGTAGGGGCCCAAGAGACCCAGTACTTC
V: TRBV28
J: TRBJ2-5
D: -
size: -